A single sample gave rise to the 22 T cell receptor beta chains below, sequenced in a study of PD-L1 blockade in urothelial cancer. Sequencing used immunoSEQ multiplex PCR; TCRdb keeps in-frame clones, though not all of them. The sample has tens of thousands of clones, about four fifths seen once. The time point denotes: pretreatment peripheral blood. Sequenced here: PBMCs, sampled around atezolizumab (anti-PD-L1) treatment. These receptors all come from a woman aged 70-85 years with urothelial cancer.

To note about this clone: The germline gene is not matched at one end of the junction; a read error may be the cause. The chain employs TRBV5-1 and TRBJ2-7, with D perhaps TRBD1 (5 bases). Germline CDR1 is SGHRS and CDR2 is YFSETQ. This CDR3 region has 13 residues. The CDR3 sequence: CASSSTVSNEQYF. The DNA of the CDR3 is TGCGCCAGCAGCTCGACAGTCTCCAACGAGCAGTACTTC.

The chain links TRBV5-6 to TRBJ2-1; 7 bases are shared with TRBD1. The CDR3 runs to 16 residues. V shed 5 bases, J shed 7 bases, and the junction held 15 bases outside the gene matches. Germline V CDR1 and CDR2: SGHDT, YYEEEE. CDR3 sequence: CASRVDRVRRGNEQFF. For the CDR3, the DNA is TGTGCCAGCAGAGTTGACAGGGTCCGAAGGGGAAATGAGCAGTTCTTC. The full variable domain, completed using reference TRBV5-6 and TRBJ2-1, is DAGVTQSPTHLIKTRGQQVTLRCSPKSGHDTVSWYQQALGQGPQFIFQYYEEEERQRGNFPDRFSGHQFPNYSSELNVNALLLGDSALYLCASRVDRVRRGNEQFFGPGTRLTVL.

This rearrangement joins TRBV9 to TRBJ2-5; 12 bases line up with TRBD2. Germline V gene sequence: CDR1 SGDLS, CDR2 YYNGEE. The CDR3 runs 16 residues. V was clipped by 2 bases and J by 5 bases; unmatched bases: 7. CDR3 DNA sequence: TGTGCCAGCAGCGTCGGACTAGCGGGGCGTCAGGAGACCCAGTACTTC. Translation gives CASSVGLAGRQETQYF.

The genes are TRBV27 and TRBJ2-3, with 9 nucleotides matching TRBD2. Germline V lookup: CDR1 MNHEY, CDR2 SMNVEV (reference sequence). The CDR3 contains 18 residues. The V segment lost 5 bases and the J segment 0 bases; nucleotides outside the gene matches: 12. CDR3 amino acids: CASSGISSGMLSTDTQYF. CDR3 in DNA: TGTGCCAGCAGTGGTATCTCTAGCGGGATGCTTAGCACAGATACGCAGTATTTT.

This clone was counted ten times or more. This rearrangement joins TRBV6-1 to TRBJ2-7, with 7 nucleotides matching TRBD1. The germline V gene encodes CDR1 MNHNS and CDR2 SASEGT. The CDR3 is made up of 13 amino acids. J gave up 3 bases and V 7 bases, and 6 bases lay outside the gene matches. The CDR3 DNA reads TGTGCCAGCATGGACAGGAATGACTACGAGCAGTACTTC. Encoded protein: CASMDRNDYEQYF.

For this clone: The identical CDR3 is also encoded by other nucleotide sequences in the sample. The chain combines TRBV7-3 with TRBJ2-3; 8 nucleotides align to TRBD2. There are 15 residues in the CDR3. CDR1 is SGHTA and CDR2 is FQGTGA in the germline V gene. J lost 2 bases, V lost 5 bases, and 6 bases had no gene match. The CDR3 loop is CASSPGLADTDTQYF. The CDR3 DNA sequence: TGTGCCAGCAGCCCAGGACTAGCCGACACAGATACGCAGTATTTT. Looking up the rest from reference TRBV7-3 and TRBJ2-3 gives the full variable domain: GAGVSQTPSNKVTEKGKYVELRCDPISGHTALYWYRQSLGQGPEFLIYFQGTGAADDSGLPNDRFFAVRPEGSVSTLKIQRTERGDSAVYLCASSPGLADTDTQYFGPGTRLTVL.

The gene calls are TRBV30 and TRBJ1-1; D might be TRBD1 (5 bases). From germline, CDR1 is GTSNPN and CDR2 SVGIG (reference sequence). V lost 4 bases to trimming and J lost 7 bases, with 7 bases between them. There are 10 residues in the CDR3. For the CDR3, the DNA is TGTGCCTGGATGGACATTGAAGCTTTCTTT. Protein sequence: CAWMDIEAFF.

By share, this clone ranks as medium-sized. For the CDR3, the DNA is TGTGCCAGTAGTATGAGTGGTGGCACTGAAGCTTTCTTT. Translation gives CASSMSGGTEAFF. The J gene is TRBJ1-1, the V gene TRBV19; D remains ambiguous. The CDR3 spans 13 residues. The germline gives CDR1 LNHDA, CDR2 SQIVND (reference sequence). Trimming took off 3 bases at V and 4 bases at J, with 9 bases between the two ends.

This chain uses TRBV7-9 with TRBJ2-7; 8 bases match TRBD1. Trimming at V came to 3 bases and at J to 4 bases, leaving 8 bases not matched to a gene. The germline gives CDR1 SEHNR, CDR2 FQNEAQ (reference sequence). This CDR3 has 15 amino acids. As DNA, the CDR3 is TGTGCCAGCAGCTTGGCAACAGGGGGAGATTACGAGCAGTACTTC. Encoded protein: CASSLATGGDYEQYF. The full variable domain, rest sourced from reference TRBV7-9 and TRBJ2-7, is DTGVSQNPRHKITKRGQNVTFRCDPISEHNRLYWYRQTLGQGPEFLTYFQNEAQLEKSRLLSDRFSAERPKGSFSTLEIQRTEQGDSAMYLCASSLATGGDYEQYFGPGTRLTVT.

This chain connects TRBV6-6 to TRBJ2-7, with TRBD1 as a possible D gene (5 bases). This CDR3 is 12 amino acids long. Germline V gene data show CDR1 as MNHNY and CDR2 as SVGAGI (reference sequence). Trimming took off 8 bases at V and 5 bases at J, with 13 bases between the two ends. CDR3 nucleotide sequence: TGTGCCAGCCCTGGGGCAGGCCACGAGCAGTACTTC. This encodes CASPGAGHEQYF.

J is TRBJ1-1 and V is TRBV5-4; 8 bases agree with TRBD1. V was clipped by 5 bases and J by 2 bases; unmatched bases: 11. Germline V gene data show CDR1 as SGHNT and CDR2 as YYREEE (reference sequence). The CDR3 sequence is 16 residues long. CDR3 loop: CASRPRDRQLNTEAFF. The CDR3 DNA follows: TGTGCCAGCAGACCCCGGGACAGGCAGCTTAACACTGAAGCTTTCTTT.

The genes are TRBV4-1 and TRBJ2-1; the D gene is possibly TRBD2 (6 bases). V dropped 1 base and J dropped 4 bases, with 20 bases sitting between them. Per germline, CDR1 MGHRA and CDR2 YSYEKL. The CDR3 extends over 18 amino acids. The CDR3 protein is CASSQVEGPGPFYNEQFF. CDR3 bases: TGCGCCAGCAGCCAAGTGGAGGGGCCAGGACCCTTTTACAATGAGCAGTTCTTC.

This clone was counted once. V usage is TRBV19 and J usage is TRBJ2-7, with D possibly TRBD1 on 6 matching bases. CDR1 and CDR2 from the germline V gene are LNHDA and SQIVND (reference sequence). V lost 7 bases, J lost 3 bases, and 16 bases lay in between. The CDR3 consists of 14 residues. The CDR3 sequence: CASNTGHGYYEQYF. CDR3 bases: TGTGCCAGTAATACGGGACACGGGTACTACGAGCAGTACTTC.

In nucleotides, the CDR3 is TGTGCCAGCAGCTTAGACAGGGCCCCTTATAGCAATCAGCCCCAGCATTTT. Amino acid sequence: CASSLDRAPYSNQPQHF. The gene calls are TRBV7-9 and TRBJ1-5, with D possibly being TRBD1 (6 bases). The germline V gene has CDR1 SEHNR and CDR2 FQNEAQ (reference sequence). CDR3 length equals 17 residues. Trimming stripped 1 base from V and 0 bases from J, with 13 bases between.

This chain connects TRBV7-9 to TRBJ2-7, with 10 bases matching TRBD2. Germline values: CDR1 SEHNR, CDR2 FQNEAQ (reference sequence). The CDR3 runs to 14 residues. V shed 5 bases, J shed 5 bases, and the junction held 6 bases outside the gene matches. CDR3 sequence: CASSPPGLANEQYF. In DNA form, the CDR3 reads TGTGCCAGCAGCCCCCCGGGACTAGCGAACGAGCAGTACTTC.

This rearrangement joins TRBV9 to TRBJ2-2, with 10 bases that match TRBD1. CDR1 is SGDLS and CDR2 is YYNGEE in the germline V gene. The CDR3 is 16 residues long. The trim removed 5 bases at V and 0 bases at J, leaving 4 bases unmatched. Here the CDR3 DNA reads TGTGCCAGCAGTGAAGGACAGGGGGCGAACACCGGGGAGCTGTTTTTT. This encodes CASSEGQGANTGELFF.

The V and J genes are TRBV10-3 and TRBJ1-1, with TRBD1 identical over 7 bases. This CDR3 region has 12 residues. Trimming cost V 6 bases and J 8 bases; bases outside gene matches: 6. Germline V gives CDR1 ENHRY, CDR2 SYGVKD. The CDR3 nucleotides read TGTGCCATCAGAGACGACAGGGAAGAAGCTTTCTTT. Translation: CAIRDDREEAFF.

This sequence joins TRBV5-1 and TRBJ1-1; D might be TRBD1 (6 bases). CDR1 SGHRS and CDR2 YFSETQ come from the germline V gene. There are 13 residues in the CDR3. V lost 10 bases to trimming and J lost 0 bases, with 13 bases between them. This CDR3 reads CAGSQGLNTEAFF. In DNA, the CDR3 is TGCGCCGGTAGTCAGGGGTTGAACACTGAAGCTTTCTTT.

V is TRBV28 and J is TRBJ2-7, with TRBD1 identical over 9 bases. J gave up 4 bases and V 5 bases, and 6 bases lay outside the gene matches. CDR3 length: 14 amino acids. Germline V gene data show CDR1 as MDHEN and CDR2 as SYDVKM. The CDR3 DNA is TGTGCCAGCAGTCCCTCGGGACAGGGATACGAGCAGTACTTC. Protein product: CASSPSGQGYEQYF.

The rearrangement joins TRBV18 to TRBJ1-1; D is perhaps TRBD1 (6 bases). V was trimmed by 5 bases and J by 7 bases, leaving 14 bases between them. This CDR3 region has 13 residues. Germline V gives CDR1 KGHSH, CDR2 LQKENI. The CDR3 loop reads CASSFPGQVEAFF. The DNA for the CDR3 is TGTGCCAGCTCATTCCCGGGACAAGTTGAAGCTTTCTTT. Complete variable domain (other parts from reference TRBV18 and TRBJ1-1): NAGVMQNPRHLVRRRGQEARLRCSPMKGHSHVYWYRQLPEEGLKFMVYLQKENIIDESGMPKERFSAEFPKEGPSILRIQQVVRGDSAAYFCASSFPGQVEAFFGQGTRLTVV.

This CDR3 is CASSIRTSGRGFQETQYF. CDR3 in DNA: TGTGCCAGTAGTATTAGGACTAGCGGGAGGGGGTTCCAAGAGACCCAGTACTTC. The V call is TRBV19, the J call TRBJ2-5, with 15 bases identical to TRBD2. The CDR3 runs 18 residues. The junction had 6 bases not matched to a gene; V was cut back by 3 bases and J by 1 base. Germline V lookup: CDR1 LNHDA, CDR2 SQIVND (reference sequence). The variable domain in full, with the rest retrieved from reference TRBV19 and TRBJ2-5, is DGGITQSPKYLFRKEGQNVTLSCEQNLNHDAMYWYRQDPGQGLRLIYYSQIVNDFQKGDIAEGYSVSREKKESFPLTVTSAQKNPTAFYLCASSIRTSGRGFQETQYFGPGTRLLVL.

The chain couples TRBV28 to TRBJ1-5; D may be TRBD1 (5 bases). The germline V and J ends were trimmed by 5 bases and 7 bases, with 15 bases remaining between them. This CDR3 is built from 14 residues. CDR1 is MDHEN and CDR2 is SYDVKM in the germline V gene. The CDR3 nucleotides are TGTGCCAGCAGTGACCCAGGGAAAGGGCAGCCCCAGCATTTT. Translation: CASSDPGKGQPQHF.